This T cell receptor beta chain was retrieved from a study of CD8+ T cells in alopecia areata. Study details: The study gave tofacitinib for 6 to 18 months, then 6 months off drug.

Findings and caveats of the study: Scalp clonality and expanded CD8+ clones among the top 100 fell significantly with tofacitinib. Compared with mice, patients displayed less clear TCR sharing, possibly for HLA-related reasons. Persistence in scalp and blood during tofacitinib was observed for many expanded lesional clones.

RNA, once extracted, was reverse transcribed into cDNA for use as the sequencing template. The protocol was immunoSEQ multiplex PCR, while the TCRdb copy is restricted to in-frame clones and leaves out a portion. The sample holds about 140,000 clones, around 82% seen once. As to this clone: Its antigen is not known.

The CDR3 runs 12 residues. The ends were cut back, 6 bases at V and 0 bases at J, with 5 bases in the middle. CDR1 is SEHNR and CDR2 is FQNEAQ in the germline V gene (reference sequence). Specified treatment: oral pan-JAK inhibitor, 5-10 mg twice daily. This TCR was sampled from a human donor with alopecia areata. Here the sequenced sample was CD8+ T cells sorted from blood, taken at week 4, from a patient treated with tofacitinib. The chain couples TRBV7-9 to TRBJ1-2, with D unclear. CDR3 sequence reads: CASSDANYGYTF. The CDR3 coding sequence is TGTGCCAGCAGTGACGCTAACTATGGCTACACCTTC.